What follows is one TCR beta chain and its context. Its antigen is as yet unknown. This beta chain was picked up by a library intended for alpha chains and is off target, so its count carries little meaning. Time point here: blood at routine non-recurrence follow-up after resection. Unsorted whole RNA samples from tumor, nontumor lung or frozen PBMC were sequenced. This sample was included in a study of spatial heterogeneity in lung cancer. Study-level information: Sequences of the beta chain were consistently detected in greater numbers than alpha-chain sequences.

Study outcomes and limitations: Resection saw ubiquitous expanded tumor TCRs appear in blood more than follow-up did.

Each CDR3 protein gets one entry after TCRdb re-called the 5' RACE reads with MiXCR. This sample carries roughly 320 distinct CDR3 sequences, almost 30% of them seen once, and the ten largest clones take 26%. Germline V gene data show CDR1 as MDHEN and CDR2 as SYDVKM. The CDR3 is 18 amino acids. The trim removed 6 bases at V and 2 bases at J, leaving 8 bases unmatched. Sequenced here: PBMCs, sampled at follow-up. The rearrangement uses TRBV28 and TRBJ2-1, with 15 bases that match TRBD2. This sequence originates from a male donor with early-stage non-small cell lung cancer. CDR3 sequence: CASSGLAGGRATYNEQFF. The CDR3 DNA reads TGTGCCAGCAGCGGACTAGCGGGGGGGCGCGCCACCTACAATGAGCAGTTCTTC.